This section outlines one T cell receptor beta chain sequence together with its context. Trimming took 6 bases from V and 5 from J; bases not matched to a gene: 8. This CDR3 comprises 14 residues. CDR1 is MNHNY and CDR2 is SVGAGI in the germline V gene (reference sequence). The data originate from a study of blood T cell repertoires in COVID-19. Study in general: The origin of the acute and convalescent COVID-19 samples was the United States, Italy and Spain.

Some clones are missing from TCRdb's copy, which holds only in-frame ones; the method was immunoSEQ multiplex PCR. The sample records some 120,000 clones, roughly 90% being singletons. The clonotype originates from a man between 50 and 59 years old with acute or convalescent COVID-19. Sequencing input: peripheral blood. The rearrangement links TRBV6-6 to TRBJ2-7; TRBD1 matches at 9 bases. The CDR3 region is CASRAGTGKDEQYF. The CDR3 DNA reads TGTGCCAGCAGGGCCGGGACAGGGAAGGACGAGCAGTACTTC.